This is a list of T cell receptor beta chains from one sample in a study of graft-versus-host responses after intestinal transplantation. Their antigen targets remain unknown. The data were produced by immunoSEQ multiplex PCR, yet TCRdb's version contains in-frame clones alone and is incomplete. Altogether about 71,000 clones are present, 90% being singletons, with the ten largest covering approximately 1.4%. This specimen was unstimulated CD8+ T cells sorted from spleen or lymph node cells, taken before intestinal transplant. These receptors were taken from a human donor who received an intestinal transplant. Both conserved end residues are part of each CDR3. Each record gives: V gene, CDR3 protein.

v_call: TRBV19
cdr3_aa: CASSIGFPGETQYF

v_call: TRBV4-1
cdr3_aa: CASSPILAGLYEQYF

v_call: TRBV2
cdr3_aa: CASSKGRRNEQFF

v_call: TRBV9
cdr3_aa: CASSPRLGQDWETQYF

v_call: TRBV5-4
cdr3_aa: CASSSNTEAFF

v_call: TRBV2
cdr3_aa: CANIGTSGGPYEQYF

v_call: TRBV5-6
cdr3_aa: CASSLEAGNRYEQYF

v_call: TRBV5-6
cdr3_aa: CASSLVGQRQETQYF

v_call: TRBV19
cdr3_aa: CASRGRGGETQYF

v_call: TRBV6-6
cdr3_aa: CASSYGQTEAFF

v_call: TRBV2
cdr3_aa: CASSARGYEAFF

v_call: TRBV5-5
cdr3_aa: CASTLGGKLSLYGYTF

v_call: TRBV29-1
cdr3_aa: CSVGVGQGNQPQHF

v_call: TRBV6-5
cdr3_aa: CASSHEGNYGYTF

v_call: TRBV6-5
cdr3_aa: CASSYSAGADGYTF

v_call: TRBV6-5
cdr3_aa: CASSYAGGRYEQYF